This is a list of T cell receptor beta chains from one sample in a study of PD-1 blockade in classical Hodgkin lymphoma. TCRdb's copy holds only in-frame clones and misses some; the assay was immunoSEQ multiplex PCR. Of 60,000 to 65,000 clones in the sample, more than 70% were seen once. This specimen consisted of peripheral blood mononuclear cells (PBMCs), obtained at baseline. The receptors come from a human donor with classical Hodgkin lymphoma. Both conserved end residues are part of each CDR3. D genes are given only for firm matches. Part of the rows lack a size; the others show once, few, many or a class for expanded clones.

v_call: TRBV20-1; clone_size: .; d_call: .; j_call: TRBJ1-1; cdr3_aa: CSARVLGEAFF; cdr3_nt: TGCAGTGCTAGGGTGTTGGGTGAAGCTTTCTTT
v_call: TRBV29-1; clone_size: .; d_call: .; j_call: TRBJ1-2; cdr3_aa: CSVGRGEVWYGYTF; cdr3_nt: TGCAGCGTTGGCAGGGGCGAGGTATGGTATGGCTACACCTTC
v_call: TRBV5-1; clone_size: .; d_call: .; j_call: TRBJ2-7; cdr3_aa: CASRNSDYEQYF; cdr3_nt: TGCGCCAGCAGAAACTCCGATTACGAGCAGTACTTC
v_call: TRBV6-1; clone_size: few; d_call: TRBD2; j_call: TRBJ2-5; cdr3_aa: CASSEGRVRGETQYF; cdr3_nt: TGTGCCAGCAGTGAGGGCAGGGTGCGGGGGGAGACCCAGTACTTC
v_call: TRBV6-6; clone_size: few; d_call: .; j_call: TRBJ2-2; cdr3_aa: CASSFFNGGSGGELFF; cdr3_nt: TGTGCCAGCAGTTTTTTCAATGGGGGGTCGGGCGGGGAGCTGTTTTTT
v_call: TRBV4-2; clone_size: .; d_call: .; j_call: TRBJ2-5; cdr3_aa: CASSQGGRLETQYF; cdr3_nt: TGTGCCAGCAGCCAGGGGGGCCGGTTGGAGACCCAGTACTTC
v_call: TRBV27; clone_size: .; d_call: TRBD2; j_call: TRBJ2-4; cdr3_aa: CASAPGLAALAKNIQYF; cdr3_nt: TGTGCCAGCGCCCCGGGACTAGCGGCTCTAGCCAAAAACATTCAGTACTTC
v_call: TRBV7-9; clone_size: .; d_call: TRBD1; j_call: TRBJ2-7; cdr3_aa: CASMGTGAFEQYF; cdr3_nt: TGTGCCAGTATGGGGACAGGGGCGTTCGAGCAGTACTTC
v_call: TRBV28; clone_size: .; d_call: .; j_call: TRBJ1-2; cdr3_aa: CASSVTVSGYTF; cdr3_nt: TGTGCCAGCAGTGTGACGGTTAGTGGCTACACCTTC
v_call: TRBV5-6; clone_size: .; d_call: .; j_call: TRBJ2-3; cdr3_aa: CASSLGGVSTDTQYF; cdr3_nt: TGTGCCAGCAGCTTGGGAGGGGTCAGCACAGATACGCAGTATTTT
v_call: TRBV29-1; clone_size: few; d_call: TRBD2; j_call: TRBJ2-5; cdr3_aa: CSALPGLIQETQYF; cdr3_nt: TGCAGCGCCCTGCCGGGACTAATACAAGAGACCCAGTACTTC
v_call: TRBV5-1; clone_size: few; d_call: TRBD2; j_call: TRBJ2-5; cdr3_aa: CASSLAQAGGAETQYF; cdr3_nt: TGCGCCAGCAGCTTAGCCCAAGCGGGGGGGGCAGAGACCCAGTACTTC
v_call: TRBV7-9; clone_size: .; d_call: .; j_call: TRBJ1-1; cdr3_aa: CASSLDISVTEAFF; cdr3_nt: TGTGCCAGCAGCTTGGACATCTCGGTCACTGAAGCTTTCTTT
v_call: TRBV19; clone_size: .; d_call: .; j_call: TRBJ2-7; cdr3_aa: CASSIRTDWSSYEQYF; cdr3_nt: TGTGCCAGTAGTATCCGGACAGATTGGAGCTCCTACGAGCAGTACTTC
v_call: TRBV27; clone_size: .; d_call: .; j_call: TRBJ1-1; cdr3_aa: CASSKSPALYTEAFF; cdr3_nt: TGTGCCAGCAGTAAAAGCCCGGCACTATACACTGAAGCTTTCTTT
v_call: TRBV30; clone_size: few; d_call: .; j_call: TRBJ1-2; cdr3_aa: CAWSHQGYSGYTF; cdr3_nt: TGTGCCTGGAGTCACCAGGGTTATAGTGGCTACACCTTC
v_call: TRBV7-2; clone_size: .; d_call: TRBD1; j_call: TRBJ2-7; cdr3_aa: CASSPEGASYEQYF; cdr3_nt: TGTGCCAGCAGCCCAGAGGGGGCCTCCTACGAGCAGTACTTC
v_call: TRBV14; clone_size: .; d_call: .; j_call: TRBJ2-3; cdr3_aa: CASSQDWGTDTQYF; cdr3_nt: TGTGCCAGCAGCCAAGATTGGGGGACAGATACGCAGTATTTT
v_call: TRBV4-3; clone_size: .; d_call: TRBD1; j_call: TRBJ1-4; cdr3_aa: CASSHRQGNEKLFF; cdr3_nt: TGCGCCAGCAGCCACCGACAGGGTAACGAAAAACTGTTTTTT
v_call: TRBV9; clone_size: .; d_call: .; j_call: TRBJ2-7; cdr3_aa: CASSANHRTGEQYF; cdr3_nt: TGTGCCAGCAGCGCGAACCATCGCACCGGCGAGCAGTACTTC
v_call: TRBV7-9; clone_size: .; d_call: .; j_call: TRBJ1-5; cdr3_aa: CASSLRGGANQPQHF; cdr3_nt: TGTGCCAGCAGCCTCCGTGGTGGGGCTAACCAGCCCCAGCATTTT
v_call: TRBV18; clone_size: .; d_call: .; j_call: TRBJ2-5; cdr3_aa: CASPQETQYF; cdr3_nt: TGTGCCAGCCCCCAAGAGACCCAGTACTTC
v_call: TRBV7-6; clone_size: .; d_call: TRBD1; j_call: TRBJ1-4; cdr3_aa: CASSSLRDREASTNEKLFF; cdr3_nt: TGTGCCAGCAGCTCTCTCCGGGACAGGGAGGCCTCAACTAATGAAAAACTGTTTTTT